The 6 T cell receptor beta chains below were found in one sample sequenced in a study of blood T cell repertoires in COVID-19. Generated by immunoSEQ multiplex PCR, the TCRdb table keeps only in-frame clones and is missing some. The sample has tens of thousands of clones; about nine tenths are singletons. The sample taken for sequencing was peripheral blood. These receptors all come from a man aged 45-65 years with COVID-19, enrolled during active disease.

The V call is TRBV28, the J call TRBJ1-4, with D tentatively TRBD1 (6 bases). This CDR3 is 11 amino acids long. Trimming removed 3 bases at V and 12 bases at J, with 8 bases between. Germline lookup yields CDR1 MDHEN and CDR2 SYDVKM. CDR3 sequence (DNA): TGTGCCAGCAGTTTTGAGGGGGAACTGTTTTTT. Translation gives CASSFEGELFF.

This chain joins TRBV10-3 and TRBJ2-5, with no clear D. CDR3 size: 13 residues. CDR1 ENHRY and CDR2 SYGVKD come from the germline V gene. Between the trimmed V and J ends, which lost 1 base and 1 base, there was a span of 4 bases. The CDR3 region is CAISEWLQETQYF. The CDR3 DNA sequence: TGTGCCATCAGTGAGTGGCTCCAAGAGACCCAGTACTTC.

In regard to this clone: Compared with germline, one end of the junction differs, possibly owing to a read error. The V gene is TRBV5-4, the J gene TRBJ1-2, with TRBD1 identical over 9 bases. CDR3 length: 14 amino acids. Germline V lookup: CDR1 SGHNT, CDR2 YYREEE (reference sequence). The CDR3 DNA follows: TGTGCCAACAGCTTGGCGACAGGGGGCTATGGCTACACCTTC. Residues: CANSLATGGYGYTF.

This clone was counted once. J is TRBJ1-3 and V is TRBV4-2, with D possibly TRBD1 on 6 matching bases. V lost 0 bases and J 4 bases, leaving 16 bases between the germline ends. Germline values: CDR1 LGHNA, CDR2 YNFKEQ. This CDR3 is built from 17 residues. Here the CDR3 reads CASSQDLVGTFGNTIYF. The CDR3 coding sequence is TGTGCCAGCAGCCAAGATCTCGTGGGGACATTCGGAAACACCATATATTTT.

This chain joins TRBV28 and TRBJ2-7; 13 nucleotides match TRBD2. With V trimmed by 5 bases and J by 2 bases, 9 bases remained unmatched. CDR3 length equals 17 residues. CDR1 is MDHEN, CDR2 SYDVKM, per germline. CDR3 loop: CASSNRGGLAGTYEQYF. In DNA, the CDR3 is TGTGCCAGCAGTAATCGAGGGGGACTAGCGGGGACCTACGAGCAGTACTTC.

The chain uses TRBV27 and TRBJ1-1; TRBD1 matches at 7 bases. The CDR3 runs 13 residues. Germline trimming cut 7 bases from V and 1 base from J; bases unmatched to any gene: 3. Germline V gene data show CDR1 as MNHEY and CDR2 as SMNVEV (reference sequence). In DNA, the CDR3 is TGTGCCAGCAAACAGGGGAGGAACACTGAAGCTTTCTTT. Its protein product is CASKQGRNTEAFF.